Only a few counts were recorded for the clone carrying this T cell receptor (beta chain). Antigen unknown. TCRdb analysed the RT-PCR reads with MiXCR anew, one entry per CDR3 protein. The profile covers more than 500,000 distinct CDR3 sequences, with around 10% appearing a single time and around 10% taken by the ten largest. The data originate from a study of response to subunit inactivated influenza vaccine. Findings and limits, study-wide: The authors put forward the suggestion that each seasonal influenza vaccination may bring in only a limited number of new T cells.

The CDR3 loop spans 14 amino acids. J gave up 3 bases and V 5 bases, and 1 base lay outside the gene matches. Looked up from germline, CDR1 is KGHDR and CDR2 is SFDVKD. These records were also assigned to another study, of T cells expressing NK-cell markers. That work contributes: The authors made TCR beta cDNA libraries by 5'RACE template switching. This switching added a universal primer site and UMIs. Sequencing covered eight donors, seven HCMV-seropositive and one seronegative. The share of CD8+ T cells held by dominant NKG2C+ clonotypes was about 1.0-7.5% in about six donors. There were a handful of donors in whom these clonotypes also led the CD3+CD56-NKG2C+ fraction.

The receptor's source is a man aged 50-60 years who received an inactivated influenza vaccine. The sequencing here drew on PBMCs from blood, taken on the day of vaccination. The V gene is TRBV24-1, the J gene TRBJ2-3, with TRBD2 matching 10 bases. The DNA for the CDR3 is TGTGCCACCAGTGCTAGCGGGAGTACAGATACGCAGTATTTT. This gives the protein CATSASGSTDTQYF.